This T cell receptor (beta chain) is from a study of T-cell memory formation after mild COVID-19. Study conclusions and caveats: SARS-CoV-2 specificity of second-wave clones peaking day 37 was unconfirmed.

As concerns this clonotype: What it binds is unknown.

Using its own MiXCR run on the 5' RACE reads, TCRdb lists one record per CDR3 protein. The sample lists fewer than 700,000 distinct CDR3 sequences; approximately 19% were seen once. The ends were cut back, 5 bases at V and 2 bases at J, with 18 bases in the middle. The germline CDR1 and CDR2 sequences are SGHVS and FQNEAQ. The CDR3 loop spans 16 amino acids. Sequencing input: PBMCs or a T cell subset sorted from them (not recorded which). The chain joins TRBV7-8 to TRBJ1-1, with D possibly matching TRBD1 (5 bases). The receptor was isolated from an adult woman who had mild COVID-19 (a few samples of this study predate the infection). Cell type and time point are not known. The CDR3 nucleotides are TGTGCCAGCAGCCCCCGCGTTGGGGGTGAAAACACTGAAGCTTTCTTT. Protein: CASSPRVGGENTEAFF.